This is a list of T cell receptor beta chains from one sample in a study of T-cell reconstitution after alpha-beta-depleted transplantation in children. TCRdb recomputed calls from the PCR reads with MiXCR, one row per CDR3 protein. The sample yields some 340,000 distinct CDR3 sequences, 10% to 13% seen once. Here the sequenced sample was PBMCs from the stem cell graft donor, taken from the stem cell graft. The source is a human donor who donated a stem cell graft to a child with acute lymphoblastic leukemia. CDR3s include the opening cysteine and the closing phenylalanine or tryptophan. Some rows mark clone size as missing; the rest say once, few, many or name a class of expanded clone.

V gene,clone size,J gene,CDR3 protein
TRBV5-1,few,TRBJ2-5,CASSAGGEETQYF
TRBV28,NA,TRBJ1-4,CASSSGANEKLFF
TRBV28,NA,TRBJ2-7,CASSTTDRVGEQYF
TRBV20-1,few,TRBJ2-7,CSARGGGLAGVSYEQYF
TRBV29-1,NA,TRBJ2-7,CSVEDPEEGFDEQYF
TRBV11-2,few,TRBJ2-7,CASSHRWREGLYTSEQYF
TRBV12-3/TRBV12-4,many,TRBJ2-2,CASSPGTNTGELFF
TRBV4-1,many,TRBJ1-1,CASSSGEMNTEAFF
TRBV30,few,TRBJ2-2,CAWSGGPARYTGELFF
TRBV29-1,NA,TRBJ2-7,CSVGQGAPSEQYF
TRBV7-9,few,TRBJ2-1,CASSQVAGVVEQFF
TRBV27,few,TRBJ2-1,CASSPQGLAEQFF
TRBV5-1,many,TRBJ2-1,CASSLGAGGREQFF
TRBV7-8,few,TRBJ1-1,CASSLYTQATNTEAFF
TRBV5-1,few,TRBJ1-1,CASSLDPTGQGTEAFF
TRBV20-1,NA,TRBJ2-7,CSARPPGTGSYEQYF
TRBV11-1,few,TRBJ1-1,CASSLGFGRNTEAFF
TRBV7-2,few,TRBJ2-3,CASSLAPGLDTQYF